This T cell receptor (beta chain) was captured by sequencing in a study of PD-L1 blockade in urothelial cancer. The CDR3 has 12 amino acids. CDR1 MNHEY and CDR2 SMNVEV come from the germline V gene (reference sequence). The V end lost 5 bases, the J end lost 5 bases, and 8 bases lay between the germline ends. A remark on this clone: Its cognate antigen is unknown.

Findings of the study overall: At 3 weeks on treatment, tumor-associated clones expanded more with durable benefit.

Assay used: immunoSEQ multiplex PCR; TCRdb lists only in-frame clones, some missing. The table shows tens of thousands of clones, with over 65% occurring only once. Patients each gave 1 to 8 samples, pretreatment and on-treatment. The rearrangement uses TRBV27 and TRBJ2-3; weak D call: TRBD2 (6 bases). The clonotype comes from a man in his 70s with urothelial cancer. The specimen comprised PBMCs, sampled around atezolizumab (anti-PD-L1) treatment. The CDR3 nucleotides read TGTGCCAGCAGTCTCGGGGGAGATACGCAGTATTTT. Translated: CASSLGGDTQYF.